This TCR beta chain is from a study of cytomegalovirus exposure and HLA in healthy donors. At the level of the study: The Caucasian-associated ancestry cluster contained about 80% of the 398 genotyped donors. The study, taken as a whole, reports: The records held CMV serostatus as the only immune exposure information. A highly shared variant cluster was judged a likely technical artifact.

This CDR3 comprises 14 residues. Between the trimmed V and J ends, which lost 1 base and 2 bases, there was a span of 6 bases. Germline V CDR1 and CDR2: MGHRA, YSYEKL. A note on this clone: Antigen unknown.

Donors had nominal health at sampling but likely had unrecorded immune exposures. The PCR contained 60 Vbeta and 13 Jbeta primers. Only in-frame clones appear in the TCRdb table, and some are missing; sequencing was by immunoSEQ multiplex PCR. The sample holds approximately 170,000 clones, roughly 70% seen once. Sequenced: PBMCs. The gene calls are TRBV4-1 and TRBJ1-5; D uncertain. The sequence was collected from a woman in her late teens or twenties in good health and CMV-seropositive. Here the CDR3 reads CASSQVRRNQPQHF. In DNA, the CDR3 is TGCGCCAGCAGCCAAGTTCGTCGCAATCAGCCCCAGCATTTT.